There are many counts of the clone carrying this T cell receptor (beta chain). Its antigen is currently unknown. The CDR3 runs 14 residues. Unmatched junction bases numbered 7, after V lost 7 bases and J lost 4 bases. From germline, CDR1 is SNHLY and CDR2 FYNNEI. The data are from a study of response to subunit inactivated influenza vaccine. Study-wide findings and caveats: Every seasonal influenza vaccination brings in few new T cells, the authors suggested.

MiXCR, applied by TCRdb to the RT-PCR reads, yields one record per CDR3 protein. The table includes 600,000 to 850,000 distinct CDR3 sequences, around 15% detected once. The TCR comes from a middle-aged man who received an inactivated influenza vaccine. The sequences come from PBMCs from blood, collected around 14 days before vaccination. The chain links TRBV2 to TRBJ2-3; 8 bases line up with TRBD2. The CDR3 loop reads CASKGLALADTQYF. CDR3 nucleotides: TGTGCCAGCAAAGGACTAGCCCTGGCAGATACGCAGTATTTT.